This TCR beta chain was retrieved from a study of PD-1 blockade in classical Hodgkin lymphoma. Time point noted: cycle 4 day 1 (C4D1), after less than 7 weeks of nivolumab. Patients all relapsed after autologous stem cell transplantation, and there was variation in brentuximab vedotin exposure. TCRdb keeps only in-frame clones here, not all; method: immunoSEQ multiplex PCR. The table has 28,000 or so clones, around 80% seen once. With 6 bases removed from V and 1 base from J, the gap between germline ends came to 16 bases. The CDR3 covers 16 residues. This specimen consisted of peripheral blood mononuclear cells (PBMCs), obtained before the fourth cycle of nivolumab. The source is a human donor with classical Hodgkin lymphoma. The V gene is TRBV23-1, the J gene TRBJ2-1, with D possibly being TRBD1 (6 bases). TRBV23-1 qualifies as an ORF whose function is uncertain. Written as DNA, the CDR3 is TGCGCCAGCAGGCCAGTGGGGGACACTTCCTACAATGAGCAGTTCTTC. This gives the protein CASRPVGDTSYNEQFF.